The sequence of this T cell receptor (beta chain) was determined in a study of blood T cell repertoires in COVID-19. V shed 4 bases, J shed 2 bases, and the junction held 6 bases outside the gene matches. The CDR3 runs to 15 residues. From germline, CDR1 is SGHTA and CDR2 FQGNSA. Data came from immunoSEQ multiplex PCR; TCRdb stores just in-frame clones and leaves some out. The table shows approximately 280,000 clones, with approximately 84% occurring only once. It was during active infection that Seattle patients were enrolled and then longitudinally followed. The receptor was derived from a human donor with COVID-19, enrolled during active disease. The donor label of this sample is uncertain. The chain combines TRBV7-2 with TRBJ2-7; 9 nucleotides line up with TRBD1. What was sequenced was peripheral blood. CDR3 DNA: TGTGCCAGCAGCTCCCGAGGGGACAGGGCCTACGAGCAGTACTTC. Translating it yields CASSSRGDRAYEQYF.